The source of this T cell receptor beta chain is a study of T cells in localized non-small cell lung cancer. The V end lost 10 bases, the J end lost 6 bases, and 15 bases lay between the germline ends. Looked up from germline, CDR1 is MDHEN and CDR2 is SYDVKM. This CDR3 has 12 residues. Libraries were prepared by immunoSEQ multiplex PCR; TCRdb keeps only in-frame clonotypes and omits some of them. The table records about 35,000 clones, 91% of them present only once. The sequence derives from a female donor over 55 with stage II lung adenocarcinoma. The sample in question was peripheral blood mononuclear cells, obtained before any cancer treatment. The V and J genes are TRBV28 and TRBJ1-2, with D possibly matching TRBD1 (5 bases). CDR3 DNA sequence: TGTGCCACTACGGGACGGAAGGATGGCTACACCTTC. Translating gives CATTGRKDGYTF.